This is a list of T cell receptor beta chains from one sample in a study of shared clonotypes between healthy human individuals. Using immunoSEQ multiplex PCR, the repertoire was profiled, and TCRdb retains in-frame clones only, with some absent. The sample includes roughly 2.5 million clones, around nine tenths of them seen just once. The material sequenced was naive CD4+ T cells sorted from blood. These receptors were obtained from a man aged 18 to 29 in good health. The CDR3 runs from the conserved cysteine through the conserved F or W. D genes are given only for firm matches. Size is omitted from some rows. Given values are once, few, many or a class for expanded clones.

clone_size j_call v_call cdr3_length d_call cdr3_aa cdr3_nt
. TRBJ1-5 TRBV29-1 13 . CSATDGPHQPQHF TGCAGCGCCACCGACGGACCTCATCAGCCCCAGCATTTT
few TRBJ1-5 TRBV19 13 TRBD1 CASDRASNQPQHF TGTGCCAGTGACAGGGCTAGCAATCAGCCCCAGCATTTT
. TRBJ1-5 TRBV19 15 . CASSPTDPPNQPQHF TGTGCCAGTAGTCCGACCGACCCGCCCAATCAGCCCCAGCATTTT
. TRBJ1-4 TRBV7-2 14 TRBD1 CASSPDRGDEKLFF TGTGCCAGCAGCCCGGACAGGGGTGATGAAAAACTGTTTTTT
. TRBJ2-7 TRBV5-1 16 TRBD1 CASSLDVGQPSYEQYF TGCGCCAGCAGCTTGGATGTGGGACAGCCATCCTACGAGCAGTACTTC
. TRBJ1-6 TRBV11-2 14 . CASSYSDGGSPLHF TGTGCCAGCAGCTACTCGGATGGGGGGTCACCCCTCCACTTT
. TRBJ2-2 TRBV18 14 . CASSLYKGTGELFF TGTGCCAGCTCACTTTACAAAGGCACCGGGGAGCTGTTTTTT
. TRBJ2-1 TRBV4-1 14 . CASSHPGTFNEQFF TGCGCCAGCAGCCACCCCGGGACTTTCAATGAGCAGTTCTTC
. TRBJ1-3 TRBV10-3 17 TRBD1 CAISDLGQAGSGNTIYF TGTGCCATCAGTGATCTCGGACAGGCCGGCTCTGGAAACACCATATATTTT
. TRBJ2-1 TRBV10-3 17 TRBD2 CATTSGGVNGPYNEQFF TGTGCCACAACTAGCGGGGGGGTAAATGGGCCCTACAATGAGCAGTTCTTC
. TRBJ2-1 TRBV2 13 TRBD1 CASRDRGVSEQFF TGTGCCAGCAGGGACAGGGGGGTAAGTGAGCAGTTCTTC
once TRBJ1-4 TRBV5-5 14 . CASSLSGRNEKLFF TGTGCCAGCAGCTTGTCCGGACGGAATGAAAAACTGTTTTTT
. TRBJ2-3 TRBV10-2 12 . CASSEYGDTQYF TGCGCCAGCAGTGAATATGGGGATACGCAGTATTTT
. TRBJ2-7 TRBV6-6 14 . CASSPQAIAYEQYF TGTGCCAGCAGTCCTCAGGCAATAGCCTACGAGCAGTACTTC
. TRBJ1-4 TRBV2 13 . CASNNQADSIRVF TGTGCCAGCAATAATCAAGCGGACAGTATTAGGGTTTTT
. TRBJ2-7 TRBV6-6 13 . CASSYDRRYEQYF TGTGCCAGCAGTTACGACAGACGCTACGAGCAGTACTTC
. TRBJ2-6 TRBV10-3 19 TRBD1 CAIRGTGVTNLSGANVLTF TGTGCCATCAGGGGGACAGGGGTCACCAACCTCTCTGGGGCCAACGTCCTGACTTTC
. TRBJ2-1 TRBV11-3 13 . CASSPGSVGEQFF TGTGCCAGCAGCCCCGGGAGCGTCGGTGAGCAGTTCTTC
few TRBJ1-1 TRBV19 11 . CASSFRTEAFF TGTGCCAGTAGTTTCCGCACTGAAGCTTTCTTT
. TRBJ1-1 TRBV7-8 12 . CASSLVQAEAFF TGTGCCAGCAGCTTAGTTCAGGCTGAAGCTTTCTTT
. TRBJ2-2 TRBV21-1 17 . CASSNRSGEANTGELFF TGTGCCAGCAGCAACCGCAGCGGGGAAGCGAACACCGGGGAGCTGTTTTTT
. TRBJ2-1 TRBV25-1 13 . CASSDRGRDEQFF TGTGCCAGCAGTGATCGAGGTCGCGATGAGCAGTTCTTC
. TRBJ2-3 TRBV27 18 . CASSFRRTREEPTDTQYF TGTGCCAGCAGTTTTCGCCGGACCAGGGAGGAGCCCACAGATACGCAGTATTTT
. TRBJ1-5 TRBV5-1 15 . CASSLGGNGDQPQHF TGCGCCAGCAGCTTGGGAGGGAATGGGGATCAGCCCCAGCATTTT
. TRBJ2-7 TRBV19 15 TRBD1 CASSKLDRGQGEQYF TGTGCCAGTAGTAAATTAGACAGGGGGCAAGGCGAGCAGTACTTC
once TRBJ2-7 TRBV11-2 14 . CASSPRGVTYEQYF TGTGCCAGCAGCCCTCGCGGGGTGACCTACGAGCAGTACTTC
once TRBJ1-2 TRBV5-1 13 . CASSTTGVYGYTF TGCGCCAGCAGCACTACAGGAGTCTATGGCTACACCTTC
. TRBJ2-7 TRBV7-2 14 . CASSLVPSSYEQYF TGTGCCAGCAGCTTAGTTCCGTCCAGCTACGAGCAGTACTTC
. TRBJ2-5 TRBV5-4 17 . CASSLRGAGEYQETQYF TGTGCCAGCAGCTTGCGGGGGGCAGGGGAGTACCAAGAGACCCAGTACTTC
. TRBJ1-6 TRBV10-3 14 . CAISEGSRNSPLHF TGTGCCATCAGTGAGGGCAGCCGAAATTCACCCCTCCACTTT
once TRBJ2-3 TRBV5-4 16 TRBD2 CASSPQLAGGADTQYF TGTGCCAGCAGCCCCCAACTCGCGGGAGGAGCAGATACGCAGTATTTT
once TRBJ2-2 TRBV6-4 15 . CASSAESANTGELFF TGTGCCAGCAGTGCGGAGAGCGCGAACACCGGGGAGCTGTTTTTT
. TRBJ2-2 TRBV28 13 . CATTKEITGELFF TGTGCCACAACTAAGGAAATCACCGGGGAGCTGTTTTTT